This T cell receptor beta chain was sequenced for a study of OX40 agonist ivuxolimab in advanced cancers. Overall study context: Patients in the trial were receiving intravenous ivuxolimab every 2 weeks, at doses of 0.01 to 10 mg/kg. In three patients, partial responses were observed, one with hepatocellular carcinoma and two with cutaneous melanoma. Study-level points and caveats: In CD8+ T cells, expanded clones were on average more numerous than in CD4+.

With 5 bases clipped from V and 4 bases from J, the junction kept 5 bases outside the gene matches. Germline values: CDR1 MNHNY, CDR2 SVGAGI (reference sequence). The CDR3 extends over 15 amino acids. Clones were sequenced by immunoSEQ multiplex PCR, and TCRdb holds only the in-frame ones, with some missing. The data show roughly 88,000 clones, over 75% seen once. In regard to this clone: The antigen is unknown.

This receptor was obtained from an adult with an advanced solid tumor such as melanoma, head and neck, liver or kidney cancer. This specimen consisted of CD4+ or CD8+ T cells sorted from blood, obtained in a trial of the OX40 agonist ivuxolimab. V gene TRBV6-6 combines with J gene TRBJ2-5; TRBD1 agrees at 12 bases. The CDR3 DNA reads as TGTGCCAGCAGTAGACCGGGACAGGGGGCAGAGACCCAGTACTTC. Residues: CASSRPGQGAETQYF.